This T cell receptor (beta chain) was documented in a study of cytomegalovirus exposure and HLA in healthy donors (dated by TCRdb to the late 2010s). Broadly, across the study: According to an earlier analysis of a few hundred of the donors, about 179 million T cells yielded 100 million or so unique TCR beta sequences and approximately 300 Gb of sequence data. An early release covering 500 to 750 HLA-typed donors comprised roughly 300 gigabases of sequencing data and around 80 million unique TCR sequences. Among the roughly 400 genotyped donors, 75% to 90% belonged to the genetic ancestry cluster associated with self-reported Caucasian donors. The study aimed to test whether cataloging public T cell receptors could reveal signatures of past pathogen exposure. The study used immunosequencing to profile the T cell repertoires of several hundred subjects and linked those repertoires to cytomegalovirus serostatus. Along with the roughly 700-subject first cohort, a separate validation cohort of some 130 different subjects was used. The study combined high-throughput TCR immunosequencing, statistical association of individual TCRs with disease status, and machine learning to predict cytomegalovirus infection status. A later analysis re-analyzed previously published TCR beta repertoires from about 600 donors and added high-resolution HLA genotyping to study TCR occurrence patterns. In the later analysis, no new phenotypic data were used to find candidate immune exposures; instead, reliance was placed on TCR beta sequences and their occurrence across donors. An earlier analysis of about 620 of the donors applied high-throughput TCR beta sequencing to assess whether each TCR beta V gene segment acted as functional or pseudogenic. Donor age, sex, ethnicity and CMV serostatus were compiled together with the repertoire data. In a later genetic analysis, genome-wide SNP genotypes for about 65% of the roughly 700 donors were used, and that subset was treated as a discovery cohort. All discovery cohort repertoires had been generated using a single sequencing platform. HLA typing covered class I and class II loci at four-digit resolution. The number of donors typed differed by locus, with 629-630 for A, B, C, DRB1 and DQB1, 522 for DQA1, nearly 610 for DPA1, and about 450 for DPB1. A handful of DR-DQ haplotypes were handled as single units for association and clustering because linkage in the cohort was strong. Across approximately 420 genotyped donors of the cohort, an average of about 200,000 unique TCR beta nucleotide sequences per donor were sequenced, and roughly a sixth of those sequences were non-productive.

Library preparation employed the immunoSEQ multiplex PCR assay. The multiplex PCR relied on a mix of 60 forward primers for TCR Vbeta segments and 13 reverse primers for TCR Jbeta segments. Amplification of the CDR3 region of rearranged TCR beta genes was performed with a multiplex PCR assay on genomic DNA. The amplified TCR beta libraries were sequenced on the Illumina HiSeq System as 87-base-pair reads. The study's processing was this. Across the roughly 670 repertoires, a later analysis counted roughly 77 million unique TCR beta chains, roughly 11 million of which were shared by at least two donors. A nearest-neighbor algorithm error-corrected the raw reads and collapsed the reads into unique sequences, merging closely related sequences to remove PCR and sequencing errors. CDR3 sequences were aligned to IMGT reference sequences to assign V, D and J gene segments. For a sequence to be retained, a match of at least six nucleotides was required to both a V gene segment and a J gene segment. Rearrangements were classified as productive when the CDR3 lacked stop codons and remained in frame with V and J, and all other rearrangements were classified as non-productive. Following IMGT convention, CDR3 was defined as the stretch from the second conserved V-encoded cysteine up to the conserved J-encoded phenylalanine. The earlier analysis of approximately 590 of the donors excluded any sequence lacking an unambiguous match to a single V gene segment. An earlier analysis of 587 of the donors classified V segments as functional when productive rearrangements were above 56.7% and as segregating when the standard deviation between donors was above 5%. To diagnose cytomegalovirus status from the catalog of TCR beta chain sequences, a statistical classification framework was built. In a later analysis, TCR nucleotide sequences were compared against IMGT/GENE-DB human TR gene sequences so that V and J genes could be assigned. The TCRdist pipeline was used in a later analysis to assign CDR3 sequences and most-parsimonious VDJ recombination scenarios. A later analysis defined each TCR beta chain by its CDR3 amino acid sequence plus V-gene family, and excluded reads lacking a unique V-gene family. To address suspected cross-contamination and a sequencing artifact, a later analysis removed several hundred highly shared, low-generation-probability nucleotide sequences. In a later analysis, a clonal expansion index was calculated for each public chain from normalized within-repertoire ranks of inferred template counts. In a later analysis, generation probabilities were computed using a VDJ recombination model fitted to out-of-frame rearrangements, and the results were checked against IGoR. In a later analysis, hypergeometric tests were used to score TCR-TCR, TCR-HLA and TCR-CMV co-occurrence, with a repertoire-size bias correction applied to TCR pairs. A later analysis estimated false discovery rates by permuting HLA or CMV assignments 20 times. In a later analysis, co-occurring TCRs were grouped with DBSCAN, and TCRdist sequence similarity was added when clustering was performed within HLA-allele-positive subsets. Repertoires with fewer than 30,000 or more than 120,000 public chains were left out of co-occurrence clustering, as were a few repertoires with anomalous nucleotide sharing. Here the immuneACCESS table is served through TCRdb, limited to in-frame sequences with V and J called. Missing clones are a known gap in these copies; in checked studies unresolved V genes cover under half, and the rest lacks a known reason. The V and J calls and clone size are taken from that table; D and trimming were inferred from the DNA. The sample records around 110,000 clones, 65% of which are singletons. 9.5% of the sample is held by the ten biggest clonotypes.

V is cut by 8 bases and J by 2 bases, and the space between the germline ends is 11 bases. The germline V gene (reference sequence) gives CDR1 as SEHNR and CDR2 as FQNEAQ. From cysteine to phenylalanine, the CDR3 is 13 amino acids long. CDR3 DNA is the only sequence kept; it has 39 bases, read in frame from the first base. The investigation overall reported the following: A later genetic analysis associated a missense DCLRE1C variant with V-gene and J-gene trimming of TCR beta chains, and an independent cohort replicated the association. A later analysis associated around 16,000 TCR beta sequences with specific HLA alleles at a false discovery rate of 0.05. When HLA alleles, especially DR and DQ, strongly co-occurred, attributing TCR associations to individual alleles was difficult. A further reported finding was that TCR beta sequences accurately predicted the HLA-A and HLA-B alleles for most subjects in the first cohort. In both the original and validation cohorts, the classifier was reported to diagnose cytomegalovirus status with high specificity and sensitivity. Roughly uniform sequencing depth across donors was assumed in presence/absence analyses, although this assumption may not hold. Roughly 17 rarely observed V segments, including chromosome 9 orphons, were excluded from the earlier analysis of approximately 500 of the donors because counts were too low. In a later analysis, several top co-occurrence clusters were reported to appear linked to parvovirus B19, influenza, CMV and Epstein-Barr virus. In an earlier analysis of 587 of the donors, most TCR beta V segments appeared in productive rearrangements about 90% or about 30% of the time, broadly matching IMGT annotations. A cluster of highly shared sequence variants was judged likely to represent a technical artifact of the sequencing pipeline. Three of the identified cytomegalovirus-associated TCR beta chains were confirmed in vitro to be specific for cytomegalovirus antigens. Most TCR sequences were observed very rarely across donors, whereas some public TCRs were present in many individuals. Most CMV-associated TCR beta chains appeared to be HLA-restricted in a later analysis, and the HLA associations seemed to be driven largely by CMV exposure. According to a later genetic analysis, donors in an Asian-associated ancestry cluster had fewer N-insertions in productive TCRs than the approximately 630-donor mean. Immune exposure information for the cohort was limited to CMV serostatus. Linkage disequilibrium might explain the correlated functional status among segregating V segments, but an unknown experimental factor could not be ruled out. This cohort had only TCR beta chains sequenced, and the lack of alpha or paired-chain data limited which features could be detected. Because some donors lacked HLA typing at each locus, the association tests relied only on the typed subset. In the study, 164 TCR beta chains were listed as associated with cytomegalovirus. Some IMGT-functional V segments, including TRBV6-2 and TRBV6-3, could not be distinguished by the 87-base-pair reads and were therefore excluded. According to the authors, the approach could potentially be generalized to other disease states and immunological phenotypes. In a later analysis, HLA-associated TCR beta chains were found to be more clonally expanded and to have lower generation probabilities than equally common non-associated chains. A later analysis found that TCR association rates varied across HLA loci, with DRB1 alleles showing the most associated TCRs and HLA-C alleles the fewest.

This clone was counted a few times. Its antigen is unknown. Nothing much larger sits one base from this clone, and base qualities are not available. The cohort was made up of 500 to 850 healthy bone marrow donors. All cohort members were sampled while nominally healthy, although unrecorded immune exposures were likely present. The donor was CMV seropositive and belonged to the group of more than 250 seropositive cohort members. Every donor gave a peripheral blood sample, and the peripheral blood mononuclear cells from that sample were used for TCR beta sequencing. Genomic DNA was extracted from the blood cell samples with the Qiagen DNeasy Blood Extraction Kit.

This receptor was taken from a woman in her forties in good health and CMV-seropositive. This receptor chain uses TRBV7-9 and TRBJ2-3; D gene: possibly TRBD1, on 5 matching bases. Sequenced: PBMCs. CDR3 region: CASGHRHTDTQYF. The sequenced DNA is TGTGCCAGCGGCCACAGGCACACAGATACGCAGTATTTT.